These 17 T cell receptor beta chains were sequenced from one sample in a study of T cell responses to AZD1222 COVID-19 vaccine (dated by TCRdb to 2020 to 2022). This sample's time point label indicates: baseline before first vaccination. The protocol used for the library was the immunoSEQ multiplex PCR assay. TCRdb retrieved this table from immuneACCESS and kept in-frame rearrangements only. Not all clones are present; in checked studies, unresolved V genes account for under half, and no reason is known for the remainder. Present in this sample are some 170,000 clones, about 92% of which were seen just once. Clones ranked in the top ten supply 2.6% of the sample. This specimen was peripheral blood, taken on day 0 of AZD1222 vaccination. The receptors were sampled from an adult in good health.

V and J are TRBV30 and TRBJ2-1; perhaps TRBD2 as D (5 bases). Germline assignment: CDR1 GTSNPN and CDR2 SVGIG (reference sequence). Trimming removed 0 bases at V and 7 bases at J, with 16 bases between. The CDR3 is 15 amino acids. CDR3 loop: CAWSVTPIATNEQFF. The CDR3 coding sequence is TGTGCCTGGAGTGTAACCCCTATAGCGACGAATGAGCAGTTCTTC.

This sequence joins TRBV5-8 and TRBJ1-4; possibly TRBD1 for D (6 bases). The CDR3 is 17 residues long. Trimming removed 1 base at V and 8 bases at J, with 21 bases between. CDR1 and CDR2 from the germline V gene are SGHTS and YDEGEE. DNA of the CDR3: TGTGCCAGCAGCTTGCATCTCTTGGGGGCCGCGGGCGAAAAACTGTTTTTT. Translating gives CASSLHLLGAAGEKLFF.

The chain has TRBV5-4 and TRBJ2-7, with 7 bases identical to TRBD1. The CDR3 contains 15 residues. Germline V gene data show CDR1 as SGHNT and CDR2 as YYREEE (reference sequence). V shed 0 bases and J 3 bases; nucleotides not matched to a gene: 6. CDR3 sequence reads: CASSLEQGQFYEQYF. The CDR3 nucleotides read TGTGCCAGCAGCTTGGAACAGGGGCAATTCTACGAGCAGTACTTC.

The chain carries TRBV5-4 and TRBJ2-2, with 12 bases fitting TRBD2. The CDR3 runs to 16 residues. Germline lookup yields CDR1 SGHNT and CDR2 YYREEE (reference sequence). The J segment lost 2 bases and the V segment lost 4 bases, leaving 3 bases of the junction unmatched. This chain's CDR3 is CASSRTSGANTGELFF. The CDR3 DNA reads as TGTGCCAGCAGCCGGACTAGCGGGGCTAACACCGGGGAGCTGTTTTTT. The full variable domain, in which reference TRBV5-4 and TRBJ2-2 provide the parts outside the CDR3, is ETGVTQSPTHLIKTRGQQVTLRCSSQSGHNTVSWYQQALGQGPQFIFQYYREEENGRGNFPPRFSGLQFPNYSSELNVNALELDDSALYLCASSRTSGANTGELFFGEGSRLTVL.

The chain links TRBV9 to TRBJ1-1; tentative D call: TRBD1 (6 bases). Trimming cost V 0 bases and J 7 bases, with 13 bases left between them. The germline V gene encodes CDR1 SGDLS and CDR2 YYNGEE. The CDR3 is made up of 14 amino acids. This chain's CDR3 is CASSVGSQGFEAFF. Written as DNA, the CDR3 is TGTGCCAGCAGCGTAGGGAGCCAGGGGTTTGAAGCTTTCTTT.

V usage is TRBV24-1 and J usage is TRBJ2-1; D is unclear. With 7 bases removed from V and 3 bases from J, the gap between germline ends came to 3 bases. The CDR3 sequence is 11 residues long. Per germline, CDR1 KGHDR and CDR2 SFDVKD. DNA of the CDR3: TGTGCCACCAGCGACTACAATGAGCAGTTCTTC. Translation gives CATSDYNEQFF.

In regard to this clone: The sample holds other DNA sequences that translate to the same CDR3. The chain combines TRBV7-2 with TRBJ2-5; possible D gene TRBD2, 5 bases. V was pared by 3 bases and J by 4 bases, with 9 bases between. This CDR3 has 13 residues. Germline V CDR1 and CDR2: SGHTA, FQGNSA. DNA for the CDR3: TGTGCCAGCAGCTTTCTTGGAGGAGAGACCCAGTACTTC. As protein: CASSFLGGETQYF.

This rearrangement joins TRBV28 to TRBJ1-5; 7 bases match TRBD1. CDR1 is MDHEN and CDR2 is SYDVKM in the germline V gene. The CDR3 consists of 16 residues. V trimming: 8 bases; J trimming: 2 bases; junction bases outside the gene matches: 12. Here the CDR3 DNA reads TGTGCCAGCTCAGGGCACAGGGGCTTGGGCAATCAGCCCCAGCATTTT. The encoded protein is CASSGHRGLGNQPQHF. The full variable domain, in which reference TRBV28 and TRBJ1-5 provide the parts outside the CDR3, is DVKVTQSSRYLVKRTGEKVFLECVQDMDHENMFWYRQDPGLGLRLIYFSYDVKMKEKGDIPEGYSVSREKKERFSLILESASTNQTSMYLCASSGHRGLGNQPQHFGDGTRLSIL.

This clone occurred once. The chain combines TRBV5-1 with TRBJ2-7, with D possibly matching TRBD1 (6 bases). V gave up 3 bases and J gave up 3 bases, with 13 bases separating them. The CDR3 loop spans 14 amino acids. The germline gives CDR1 SGHRS, CDR2 YFSETQ. As DNA, the CDR3 is TGCGCCAGCAGCTCCAGACAGGCGGACTACGAGCAGTACTTC. Amino acids: CASSSRQADYEQYF.

CDR3 loop: CASRTILGSYEQYF. Written as DNA, the CDR3 is TGTGCCAGCCGGACCATCTTGGGCTCCTACGAGCAGTACTTC. V is TRBV27 and J is TRBJ2-7; no firm D call. CDR1 is MNHEY and CDR2 is SMNVEV in the germline V gene (reference sequence). V was pared by 8 bases and J by 0 bases, with 14 bases between. CDR3 length: 14 amino acids.

The chain employs TRBV5-6 and TRBJ2-5; TRBD2 might be the D (5 bases). With 4 bases removed from V and 4 bases from J, the gap between germline ends came to 14 bases. Germline-derived CDR1 and CDR2 are SGHDT and YYEEEE. This CDR3 region has 14 residues. The DNA for the CDR3 is TGTGCCAGCAGCCTGGCGAGGGCGGGAGAGACCCAGTACTTC. Translating it yields CASSLARAGETQYF.

The chain carries TRBV5-4 and TRBJ2-7; possible D gene TRBD2, 6 bases. Germline CDR1 is SGHNT and CDR2 is YYREEE (reference sequence). V lost 1 base and J lost 3, with 8 bases in between. The CDR3 loop spans 13 amino acids. The CDR3 protein is CASSLKAGYEQYF. The CDR3 DNA is TGTGCCAGCAGCTTGAAAGCGGGCTACGAGCAGTACTTC.

The chain couples TRBV4-1 to TRBJ1-5; unclear D gene. The V end was cut by 0 bases, the J end by 9 bases, with 9 bases between. Germline values: CDR1 MGHRA, CDR2 YSYEKL. The CDR3 runs to 13 residues. The CDR3 is CASSQDRFWPQHF. The CDR3 DNA sequence: TGCGCCAGCAGCCAAGATCGGTTCTGGCCCCAGCATTTT.

The chain recombines TRBV6-6 with TRBJ1-5; TRBD1 might be the D (5 bases). CDR1 is MNHNY, CDR2 SVGAGI, per germline (reference sequence). The CDR3 is 15 residues long. The V end was cut by 0 bases, the J end by 7 bases, with 13 bases between. CDR3 protein: CASSYSGPGQQPQHF. CDR3 bases: TGTGCCAGCAGTTACTCGGGGCCAGGGCAACAGCCCCAGCATTTT.

V usage is TRBV29-1 and J usage is TRBJ2-3, with TRBD2 identical over 7 bases. The junction had 9 bases not matched to a gene; V was cut back by 1 base and J by 2 bases. This CDR3 region has 16 residues. The V gene's germline CDR1 is SQVTM and CDR2 ANQGSEA. CDR3 coding DNA: TGCAGCGTTGAAGGGGGGGAGGGAGGAGACACAGATACGCAGTATTTT. It encodes CSVEGGEGGDTDTQYF.

The V gene is TRBV19, the J gene TRBJ2-1; D may match TRBD1 or TRBD2 (6 bases each). Trimming left V 2 bases short and J 4 bases short, with 15 bases between. The CDR3 totals 16 residues. Germline lookup yields CDR1 LNHDA and CDR2 SQIVND (reference sequence). The CDR3 region is CASSISSGGGYNEQFF. The CDR3 DNA is TGTGCCAGTAGTATATCTTCCGGAGGGGGATACAATGAGCAGTTCTTC.

CDR3 region: CASSLDRYNSPLHF. The CDR3 DNA is TGTGCCAGCAGCCTGGACAGGTATAATTCACCCCTCCACTTT. The chain is built from TRBV5-4 and TRBJ1-6, with TRBD1 matching 7 bases. CDR1 is SGHNT, CDR2 YYREEE, per germline (reference sequence). This CDR3 region has 14 residues. V lost 4 bases to trimming and J lost 4 bases; unmatched junction nucleotides: 2.